A selection of T cell receptor beta chains follows, all from one sample in a study of OX40 agonist ivuxolimab in advanced cancers. The protocol was immunoSEQ multiplex PCR, while the TCRdb copy is restricted to in-frame clones and leaves out a portion. The sample has around 22,000 clones, about 88% seen once; the top ten hold 34%. Specimen: CD4+ or CD8+ T cells sorted from blood, collected in a trial of the OX40 agonist ivuxolimab. The receptors shown here come from an adult with an advanced solid tumor such as melanoma, head and neck, liver or kidney cancer. The CDR3 runs from the conserved cysteine through the conserved F or W. A D gene is named only where the DNA matches it firmly. Size is omitted from some rows. Given values are once, few, many or a class for expanded clones.

DNA | CDR3 | V | size | J | D
TGTGCCAGCAGCCCCGCGACAGGGTATAGCAATCAGCCCCAGCATTTT | CASSPATGYSNQPQHF | TRBV7-6 | - | TRBJ1-5 | TRBD1
TGTGCCAGCAGCCCTTTAGAGTGGGTGGATACGCAGTATTTT | CASSPLEWVDTQYF | TRBV14 | - | TRBJ2-3 | -
TGTGCAAGTCGCTTAGATAAGAACGTTCAGCCCCAGCATTTT | CASRLDKNVQPQHF | TRBV12-2 | once | TRBJ1-5 | -
TGTGCCAGCAGTGCCTTTTCCGGGTCGGGCAATCAGCCCCAGCATTTT | CASSAFSGSGNQPQHF | TRBV6-1 | - | TRBJ1-5 | -
TGTGCCAGCAGCTTTAGCCCAAACAGGGTGGAAAACACTGAAGCTTTCTTT | CASSFSPNRVENTEAFF | TRBV11-2 | - | TRBJ1-1 | -
TGTGCCAGCAGCGTCGGGATAGGTCTTTATGGCTACACCTTC | CASSVGIGLYGYTF | TRBV9 | - | TRBJ1-2 | -
TGTGCCAGCAGCGCCCCCCTAGCAGAAGATTACAATGAGCAGTTCTTC | CASSAPLAEDYNEQFF | TRBV13 | - | TRBJ2-1 | -
TGTGCCATCAGTGAGGCAACTAGCAATCAGCCCCAGCATTTT | CAISEATSNQPQHF | TRBV10-3 | - | TRBJ1-5 | -
TGCGCCAGCAGCTCCCCCGCTACGGGGACGAACACCGGGGAGCTGTTTTTT | CASSSPATGTNTGELFF | TRBV5-1 | - | TRBJ2-2 | -
TGTGCCAGCAGCTTTCACCGCGACGAGCAGTACTTC | CASSFHRDEQYF | TRBV7-8 | - | TRBJ2-7 | -
TGTGCCTGGAGTGACGACTTACTAGCGGGAGATCCAGATACGCAGTATTTT | CAWSDDLLAGDPDTQYF | TRBV30 | - | TRBJ2-3 | TRBD2
TGTGCCAGCAGCTTAGGGGAGGGGGGGGTACTACCCTACAATGAGCAGTTCTTC | CASSLGEGGVLPYNEQFF | TRBV7-7 | - | TRBJ2-1 | -
TGCGCCAGCAGCCAAGATGGAGCTAGCACCTACGAGCAGTACTTC | CASSQDGASTYEQYF | TRBV4-1 | - | TRBJ2-7 | -
TGTGCCAGCAGCTTATTGGACAGGGGGCACGAGCAGTACTTC | CASSLLDRGHEQYF | TRBV7-9 | - | TRBJ2-7 | TRBD1
TGTGCCAGCAGTTACTCGTGGTCACGATCCGGGGAGACCCAGTACTTC | CASSYSWSRSGETQYF | TRBV6-6 | - | TRBJ2-5 | -
TGCGCCAGCAGCTGGAGACAGCAGCCAACTAATGAAAAACTGTTTTTT | CASSWRQQPTNEKLFF | TRBV5-1 | few | TRBJ1-4 | -
TGTGCCAGCAGCGTAAGGACTAGCGGGGTGGTAGATACGCAGTATTTT | CASSVRTSGVVDTQYF | TRBV9 | - | TRBJ2-3 | TRBD2
TGCAGCGTTGAAGAGGGGGGGACAGGCCAGTTCTTC | CSVEEGGTGQFF | TRBV29-1 | - | TRBJ2-1 | -
TGTGCCAGCAGCGCGGGCTACGAGCAGTACTTC | CASSAGYEQYF | TRBV5-6 | - | TRBJ2-7 | -
TGTGCCACCAGCTCCCGAGGACGGATCGCTGAAGCTTTCTTT | CATSSRGRIAEAFF | TRBV15 | - | TRBJ1-1 | -
TGCGCCAGCAGTGACCCGGGACTAGCGGGAGAAAGTAACAAGCAGTACTTC | CASSDPGLAGESNKQYF | TRBV10-1 | - | TRBJ2-7 | TRBD2
TGTGCCAGCAGCTCCGGGACTAGCGGCCTTGGGGAGGAGACCCAGTACTTC | CASSSGTSGLGEETQYF | TRBV7-9 | - | TRBJ2-5 | TRBD2
TGTGCCACCAGCAGATTGCCGGCGGGAGGGCTCACAGATACGCAGTATTTT | CATSRLPAGGLTDTQYF | TRBV15 | - | TRBJ2-3 | TRBD2
TGTGCCACCAGCCCTGGGGGTGTGCCTCGAGATACGCAGTATTTT | CATSPGGVPRDTQYF | TRBV15 | - | TRBJ2-3 | -
TGTGCCAGCAGCTACCTAGCGGGAGCTAGCGGGGAGCTGTTTTTT | CASSYLAGASGELFF | TRBV7-8 | - | TRBJ2-2 | TRBD2
TGTGCCAGCAGCCCGACTAGTTACAATGAGCAGTTCTTC | CASSPTSYNEQFF | TRBV6-6 | - | TRBJ2-1 | -
TGCAGCGTAGGGGACAGCTTTGCAACTAATGAAAAACTGTTTTTT | CSVGDSFATNEKLFF | TRBV29-1 | once | TRBJ1-4 | TRBD1
TGTGCCAGCAGCGACCGGGGTTACTCGAACGGCTACACCTTC | CASSDRGYSNGYTF | TRBV2 | few | TRBJ1-2 | -
TGTGCCAGCAGCCTAGGGAGGGGGAGAGAAAAACTGTTTTTT | CASSLGRGREKLFF | TRBV13 | - | TRBJ1-4 | -
TGTGCCAGCAGTTCCCCATCGGGGGGTTCCTACGAGCAGTACTTC | CASSSPSGGSYEQYF | TRBV27 | - | TRBJ2-7 | TRBD2
TGTGCCAGCAGCCCGACCACTATAAGGGACCTCGTAAAAGGCTACGAGCAGTACTTC | CASSPTTIRDLVKGYEQYF | TRBV28 | - | TRBJ2-7 | -
TGTGCCAGCAGTTTAGGGGACAGCCGGGTTCAGTTCTTC | CASSLGDSRVQFF | TRBV6-5 | once | TRBJ2-1 | TRBD1
TGTGCCAGCAGCTTGGGAGGGCAGGGGGCCGCCAAGTCCCAGCATTTT | CASSLGGQGAAKSQHF | TRBV5-4 | - | TRBJ1-5 | TRBD1
TGCAGCGTTGTCTCGGCAGCTTCAAATGAAAAACTGTTTTTT | CSVVSAASNEKLFF | TRBV29-1 | - | TRBJ1-4 | -
TGTGCCTTCCGGGACAGCCTACAGTACTTC | CAFRDSLQYF | TRBV30 | - | TRBJ2-7 | TRBD1
TGTGCCATCTCGGACACCTACGAGCAGTACTTC | CAISDTYEQYF | TRBV10-3 | - | TRBJ2-7 | -
TGCAGCGTTGGGGCCCGTCCAAGGGGGACCGGGGAGCTGTTTTTT | CSVGARPRGTGELFF | TRBV29-1 | - | TRBJ2-2 | -
TGTGCCAGCTCACCACGGGACAGGGGAATTCTTTCCGGGGAGCTGTTTTTT | CASSPRDRGILSGELFF | TRBV18 | medium-sized | TRBJ2-2 | TRBD1